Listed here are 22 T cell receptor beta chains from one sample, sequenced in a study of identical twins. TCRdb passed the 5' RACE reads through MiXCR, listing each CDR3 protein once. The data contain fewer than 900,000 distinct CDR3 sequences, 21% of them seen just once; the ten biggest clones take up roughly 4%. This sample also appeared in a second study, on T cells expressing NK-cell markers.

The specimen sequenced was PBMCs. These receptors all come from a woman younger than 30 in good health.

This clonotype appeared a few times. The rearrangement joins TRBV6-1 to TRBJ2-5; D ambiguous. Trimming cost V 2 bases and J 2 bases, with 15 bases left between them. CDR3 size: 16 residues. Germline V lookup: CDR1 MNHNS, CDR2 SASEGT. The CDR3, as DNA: TGTGCCAGCAGTGAATCGCCGTGGACGGAGCAAGAGACCCAGTACTTC. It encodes CASSESPWTEQETQYF.

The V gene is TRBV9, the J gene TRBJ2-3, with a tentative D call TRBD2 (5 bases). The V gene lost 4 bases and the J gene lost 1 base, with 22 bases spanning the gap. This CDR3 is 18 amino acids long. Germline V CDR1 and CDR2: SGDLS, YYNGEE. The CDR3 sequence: CASSSAQPSSHRTDTQYF. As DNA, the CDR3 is TGTGCCAGCAGCTCGGCCCAACCTAGCTCCCACCGCACAGATACGCAGTATTTT.

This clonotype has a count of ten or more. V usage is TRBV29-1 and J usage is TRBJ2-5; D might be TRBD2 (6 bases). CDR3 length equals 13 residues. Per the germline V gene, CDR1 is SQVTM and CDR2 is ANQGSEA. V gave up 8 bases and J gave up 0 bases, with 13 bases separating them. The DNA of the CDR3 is TGCAGCTCCCAGTGGGGGGACCAAGAGACCCAGTACTTC. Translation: CSSQWGDQETQYF.

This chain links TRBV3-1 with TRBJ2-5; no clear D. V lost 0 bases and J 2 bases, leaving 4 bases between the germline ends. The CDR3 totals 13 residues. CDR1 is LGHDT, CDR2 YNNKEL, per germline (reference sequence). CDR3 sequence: CASSQEPQETQYF. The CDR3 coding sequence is TGTGCCAGCAGCCAAGAACCGCAAGAGACCCAGTACTTC.

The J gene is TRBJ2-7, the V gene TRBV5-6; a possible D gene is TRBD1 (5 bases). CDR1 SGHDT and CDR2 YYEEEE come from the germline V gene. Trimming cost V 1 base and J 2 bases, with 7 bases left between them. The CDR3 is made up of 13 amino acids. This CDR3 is CASSLWGTYEQYF. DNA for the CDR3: TGTGCCAGCAGCTTGTGGGGCACCTACGAGCAGTACTTC.

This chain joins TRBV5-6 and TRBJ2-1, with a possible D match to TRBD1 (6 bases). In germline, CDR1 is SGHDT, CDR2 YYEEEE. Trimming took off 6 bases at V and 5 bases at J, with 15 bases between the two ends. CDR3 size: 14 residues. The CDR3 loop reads CASIWGRSHNEQFF. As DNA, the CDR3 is TGTGCCAGCATCTGGGGGCGTTCCCACAATGAGCAGTTCTTC.

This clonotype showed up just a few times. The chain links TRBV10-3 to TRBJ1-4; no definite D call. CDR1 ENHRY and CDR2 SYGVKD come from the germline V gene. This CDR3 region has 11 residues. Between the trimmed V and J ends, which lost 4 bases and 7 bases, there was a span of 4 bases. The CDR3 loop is CAISVGEKLFF. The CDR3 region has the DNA TGTGCCATCAGTGTTGGTGAAAAACTGTTTTTT.

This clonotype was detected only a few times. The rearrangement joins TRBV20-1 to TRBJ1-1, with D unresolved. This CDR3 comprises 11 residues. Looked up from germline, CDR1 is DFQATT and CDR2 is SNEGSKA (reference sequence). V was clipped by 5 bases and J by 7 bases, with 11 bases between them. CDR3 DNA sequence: TGCAGTGCTCAGAAACACCGTGAAGCTTTCTTT. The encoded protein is CSAQKHREAFF.

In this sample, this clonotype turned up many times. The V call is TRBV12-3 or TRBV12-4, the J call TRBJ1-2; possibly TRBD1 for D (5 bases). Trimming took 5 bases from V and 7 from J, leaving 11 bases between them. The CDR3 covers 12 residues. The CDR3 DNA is TGTGCCAGCAGTCTTCTGGGGGGTGGCTACACCTTC. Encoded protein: CASSLLGGGYTF.

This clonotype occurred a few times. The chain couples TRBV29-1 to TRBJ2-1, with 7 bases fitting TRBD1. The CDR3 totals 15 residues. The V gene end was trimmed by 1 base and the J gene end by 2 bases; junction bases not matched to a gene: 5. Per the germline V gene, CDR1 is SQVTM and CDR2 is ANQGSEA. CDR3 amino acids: CSVEGGTATYNEQFF. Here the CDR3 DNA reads TGCAGCGTTGAAGGTGGGACAGCCACCTACAATGAGCAGTTCTTC.

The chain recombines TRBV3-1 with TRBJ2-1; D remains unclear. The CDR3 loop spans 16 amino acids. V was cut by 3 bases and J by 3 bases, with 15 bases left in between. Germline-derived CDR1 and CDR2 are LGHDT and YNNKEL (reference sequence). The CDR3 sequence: CASSQSRPDGYNEQFF. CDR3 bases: TGTGCCAGCAGCCAGAGCCGCCCGGACGGCTACAATGAGCAGTTCTTC.

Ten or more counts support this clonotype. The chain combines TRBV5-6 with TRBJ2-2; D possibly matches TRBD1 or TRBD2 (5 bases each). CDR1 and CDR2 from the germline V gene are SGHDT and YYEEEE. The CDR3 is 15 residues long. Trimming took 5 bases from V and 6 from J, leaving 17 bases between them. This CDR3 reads CASSQQGRGAGELFF. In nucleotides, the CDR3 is TGTGCCAGCAGTCAACAAGGGAGAGGGGCCGGGGAGCTGTTTTTT.

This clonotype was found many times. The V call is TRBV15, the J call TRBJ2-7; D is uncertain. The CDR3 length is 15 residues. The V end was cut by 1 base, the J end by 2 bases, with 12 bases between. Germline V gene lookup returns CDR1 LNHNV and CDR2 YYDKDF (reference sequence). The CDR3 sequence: CATSRGRLATYEQYF. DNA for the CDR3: TGTGCCACCAGCAGAGGACGGCTGGCCACCTACGAGCAGTACTTC.

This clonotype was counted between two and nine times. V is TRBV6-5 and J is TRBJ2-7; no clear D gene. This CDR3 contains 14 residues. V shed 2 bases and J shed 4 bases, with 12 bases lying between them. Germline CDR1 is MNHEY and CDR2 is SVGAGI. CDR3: CASSYAADQYEQYF. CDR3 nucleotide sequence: TGTGCCAGCAGTTACGCGGCAGACCAATACGAGCAGTACTTC.

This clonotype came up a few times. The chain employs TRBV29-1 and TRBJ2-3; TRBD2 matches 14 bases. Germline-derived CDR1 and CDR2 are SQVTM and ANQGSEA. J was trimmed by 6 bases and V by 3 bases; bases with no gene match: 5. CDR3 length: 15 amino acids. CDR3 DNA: TGCAGCGTTGAGGGACTAGCGGGAGAGTGGGATACGCAGTATTTT. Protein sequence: CSVEGLAGEWDTQYF.

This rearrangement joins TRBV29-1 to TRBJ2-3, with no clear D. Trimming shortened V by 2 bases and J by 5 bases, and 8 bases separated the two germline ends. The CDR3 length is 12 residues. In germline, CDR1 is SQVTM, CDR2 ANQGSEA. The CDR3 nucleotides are TGCAGCGTTGAACGTAGCCGAGATACGCAGTATTTT. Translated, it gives CSVERSRDTQYF.

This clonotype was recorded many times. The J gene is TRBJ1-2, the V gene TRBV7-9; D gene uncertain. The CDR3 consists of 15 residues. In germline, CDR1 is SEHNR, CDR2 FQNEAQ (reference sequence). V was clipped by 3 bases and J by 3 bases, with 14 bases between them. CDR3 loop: CASSFAIGLDYGYTF. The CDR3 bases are TGTGCCAGCAGCTTTGCCATAGGGCTAGACTATGGCTACACCTTC.

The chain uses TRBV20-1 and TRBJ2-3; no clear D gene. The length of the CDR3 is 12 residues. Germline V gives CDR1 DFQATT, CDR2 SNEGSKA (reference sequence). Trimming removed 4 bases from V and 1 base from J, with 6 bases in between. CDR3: CSAIWGTDTQYF. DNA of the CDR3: TGCAGTGCTATTTGGGGCACAGATACGCAGTATTTT.

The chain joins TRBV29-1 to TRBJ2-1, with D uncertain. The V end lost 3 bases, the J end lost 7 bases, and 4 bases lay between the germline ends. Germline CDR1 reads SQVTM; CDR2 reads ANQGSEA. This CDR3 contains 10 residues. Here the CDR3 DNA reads TGCAGCGTTGACGGAAATGAGCAGTTCTTC. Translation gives CSVDGNEQFF.

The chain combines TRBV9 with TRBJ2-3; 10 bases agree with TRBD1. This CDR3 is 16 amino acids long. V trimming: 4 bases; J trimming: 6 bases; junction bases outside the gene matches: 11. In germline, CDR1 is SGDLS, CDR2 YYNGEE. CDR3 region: CASSPRRDRGMDTQYF. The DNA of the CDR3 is TGTGCCAGCAGCCCTCGCCGGGACAGGGGCATGGATACGCAGTATTTT.

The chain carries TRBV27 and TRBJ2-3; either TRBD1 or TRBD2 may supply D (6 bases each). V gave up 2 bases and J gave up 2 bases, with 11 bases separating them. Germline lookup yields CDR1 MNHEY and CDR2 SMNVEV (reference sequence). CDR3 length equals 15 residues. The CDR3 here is CASSLQGTYTDTQYF. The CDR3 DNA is TGTGCCAGCAGTTTACAGGGGACTTACACAGATACGCAGTATTTT.

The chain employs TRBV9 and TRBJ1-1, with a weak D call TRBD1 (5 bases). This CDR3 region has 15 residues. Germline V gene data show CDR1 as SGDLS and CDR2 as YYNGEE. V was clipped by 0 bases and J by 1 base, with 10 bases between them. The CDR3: CASSVARQGNTEAFF. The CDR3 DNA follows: TGTGCCAGCAGCGTAGCTAGGCAGGGGAACACTGAAGCTTTCTTT.